The 23 T cell receptor beta chains below all came from one sample that was sequenced in a study of beta chain features in type 1 diabetes. Study conclusions and caveats: Type 1 diabetes patients had moderately but significantly shorter TCRB CDR3s in all four CD4+ subsets.

The sequenced template was cDNA made from the entire isolated RNA. Method: immunoSEQ multiplex PCR; TCRdb's copy keeps in-frame clones and lacks some. Of about 650,000 clones listed, under 15% are singletons. These receptors' antigens are unknown. The material sequenced was naive CD4+ T cells from blood. The receptor source for this set is a man aged 25-40 years with type 1 diabetes.

CDR3 nucleotides: TGTGCCAGCAGTTACTCCCCTACAGGGGTGAACACTGAAGCTTTCTTT. This sequence encodes CASSYSPTGVNTEAFF. The chain links TRBV6-5 to TRBJ1-1, with TRBD1 matching over 7 bases. Losses at the gene ends were 0 bases for V and 0 bases for J; bases not matched to a gene: 4. Germline lookup yields CDR1 MNHEY and CDR2 SVGAGI. There are 16 residues in the CDR3.

The chain links TRBV28 to TRBJ2-7; possibly TRBD2 for D (6 bases). V was trimmed by 6 bases and J by 3 bases, leaving 15 bases between them. CDR1 is MDHEN and CDR2 is SYDVKM in the germline V gene. The CDR3 runs to 14 residues. CDR3 coding DNA: TGTGCCAGCAGGACAGCGGGCCGCGTCTACGAGCAGTACTTC. Translation: CASRTAGRVYEQYF. Combining the CDR3 with reference TRBV28 and TRBJ2-7 gives the whole variable domain DVKVTQSSRYLVKRTGEKVFLECVQDMDHENMFWYRQDPGLGLRLIYFSYDVKMKEKGDIPEGYSVSREKKERFSLILESASTNQTSMYLCASRTAGRVYEQYFGPGTRLTVT.

V gene TRBV4-2 combines with J gene TRBJ1-2; tentative D call: TRBD1 (6 bases). V dropped 4 bases and J dropped 1 base, with 13 bases sitting between them. This CDR3 comprises 15 residues. Looked up from germline, CDR1 is LGHNA and CDR2 is YNFKEQ. CDR3 in amino acids: CASSLGTLINYGYTF. The CDR3 DNA is TGTGCCAGCAGCCTCGGGACATTAATTAACTATGGCTACACCTTC.

In this sample, this clone turned up a few times. The chain has TRBV21-1 and TRBJ2-5; the table calls TRBD2, which could not be checked here. TRBV21-1 is reported as a pseudogene. This CDR3 is 19 amino acids long. The CDR3 region has the DNA TGTGCCAGGAAGAACGGGGAGCTCCGTCAGCATCCTTACCAAGAGACCCAGTACTTC. It translates to CARKNGELRQHPYQETQYF.

The chain combines TRBV7-9 with TRBJ2-3, with 7 bases that match TRBD1. Unmatched junction bases numbered 4, after V lost 5 bases and J lost 2 bases. The CDR3 is 14 residues long. Germline loops: CDR1 SEHNR, CDR2 FQNEAQ (reference sequence). The CDR3 region is CASSETGFTDTQYF. In DNA form, the CDR3 reads TGTGCCAGCAGCGAGACAGGGTTCACAGATACGCAGTATTTT.

The chain is built from TRBV10-3 and TRBJ1-1, with TRBD1 matching over 7 bases. V dropped 5 bases and J dropped 4; count of bases not matched to a gene: 4. Germline-derived CDR1 and CDR2 are ENHRY and SYGVKD. This CDR3 has 13 residues. The CDR3 is CAISRQGPTEAFF. As DNA, the CDR3 is TGTGCCATCAGTCGACAGGGACCCACTGAAGCTTTCTTT.

About this clone itself: The sample carries other DNA sequences with the same CDR3. J is TRBJ1-5 and V is TRBV18; D may be TRBD1 (5 bases). Germline V gene lookup returns CDR1 KGHSH and CDR2 LQKENI. Trimming pared 0 bases from V and 6 bases from J, leaving 6 bases between. This CDR3 spans 13 amino acids. CDR3 bases: TGTGCCAGCTCACCACCGGGGGGTCAGCCCCAGCATTTT. This encodes CASSPPGGQPQHF.

The sample holds a few counts of this clone. The V gene is TRBV15, the J gene TRBJ2-7; D remains ambiguous. The germline V gene has CDR1 LNHNV and CDR2 YYDKDF (reference sequence). Trimming cost V 7 bases and J 7 bases, with 17 bases left between them. CDR3 length: 13 residues. CDR3 DNA sequence: TGTGCCACCACCGACCTGGCCTCGGGTGAGCAGTACTTC. Protein product: CATTDLASGEQYF. Full variable domain (remainder filled in from reference TRBV15 and TRBJ2-7): DAMVIQNPRYQVTQFGKPVTLSCSQTLNHNVMYWYQQKSSQAPKLLFHYYDKDFNNEADTPDNFQSRRPNTSFCFLDIRSPGLGDTAMYLCATTDLASGEQYFGPGTRLTVT.

This clone was picked up a small number of times. The rearrangement links TRBV2 to TRBJ2-5; 8 bases are shared with TRBD1. Per the germline V gene, CDR1 is SNHLY and CDR2 is FYNNEI. The CDR3 sequence is 14 residues long. V dropped 5 bases and J dropped 1; count of bases not matched to a gene: 3. For the CDR3, the DNA is TGTGCCAGCAGTCTCAGGGGGCCCCAAGAGACCCAGTACTTC. Translation: CASSLRGPQETQYF. Complete variable domain (other parts from reference TRBV2 and TRBJ2-5): EPEVTQTPSHQVTQMGQEVILRCVPISNHLYFYWYRQILGQKVEFLVSFYNNEISEKSEIFDDQFSVERPDGSNFTLKIRSTKLEDSAMYFCASSLRGPQETQYFGPGTRLLVL.

This clone was seen only a few times. This chain joins TRBV11-3 and TRBJ2-5, with D tentatively TRBD2 (6 bases). This CDR3 has 13 residues. The germline V gene encodes CDR1 SGHNT and CDR2 YENEEA. V lost 2 bases and J lost 7, with 11 bases in between. CDR3 amino acids: CASSLRGGVTQYF. The CDR3 coding sequence is TGTGCCAGCAGCTTAAGAGGAGGGGTGACCCAGTACTTC.

The chain carries TRBV20-1 and TRBJ1-4; D is ambiguous. CDR1 is DFQATT, CDR2 SNEGSKA, per germline (reference sequence). The CDR3 contains 11 residues. The CDR3 here is CIEATNEKLFF. CDR3 coding DNA: TGCATCGAGGCAACTAATGAAAAACTGTTTTTT.

Only a few counts were recorded for this clone. V gene TRBV9 combines with J gene TRBJ2-3, with D maybe TRBD2 (5 bases). Trimming removed 0 bases from V and 5 bases from J, with 13 bases in between. The CDR3 is made up of 15 amino acids. Germline lookup yields CDR1 SGDLS and CDR2 YYNGEE. The CDR3 DNA reads TGTGCCAGCAGCGTAGCTCAAGGGAGAGGAGATACGCAGTATTTT. This codes for CASSVAQGRGDTQYF.

The genes are TRBV20-1 and TRBJ2-1, with D perhaps matching TRBD1 (5 bases). Germline V gene sequence: CDR1 DFQATT, CDR2 SNEGSKA (reference sequence). This CDR3 contains 11 residues. Trimming took off 6 bases at V and 5 bases at J, with 8 bases between the two ends. The CDR3: CSAMTDNEQFF. Here the CDR3 DNA reads TGCAGTGCAATGACAGACAATGAGCAGTTCTTC.

This rearrangement joins TRBV13 to TRBJ2-3; D gene uncertain. The germline V gene encodes CDR1 PRHDT and CDR2 FYEKMQ (reference sequence). V was cut by 5 bases and J by 0 bases, with 21 bases left in between. There are 18 residues in the CDR3. The CDR3 bases are TGTGCCAGCAGCCCAGACTCAGGATTTAATCCTAGCACAGATACGCAGTATTTT. This sequence encodes CASSPDSGFNPSTDTQYF.

This chain uses TRBV7-2 with TRBJ2-5, with 7 positions matching TRBD1. Trimming cost V 4 bases and J 2 bases; bases outside gene matches: 7. This CDR3 is 15 amino acids long. CDR1 and CDR2 (germline): SGHTA, FQGNSA. The DNA of the CDR3 is TGTGCCAGCAGCTGGGAGACAGGGAGACAAGAGACCCAGTACTTC. Encoded protein: CASSWETGRQETQYF.

This rearrangement joins TRBV29-1 to TRBJ1-1; a weak D match, TRBD1 (6 bases). Germline CDR1 SQVTM, CDR2 ANQGSEA. The CDR3 has 16 amino acids. Trimming cost V 7 bases and J 1 base, with 22 bases left between them. CDR3 nucleotide sequence: TGCAGCGCCGCTCATGGGGGGCGGAGTGGGAACACTGAAGCTTTCTTT. Translating it yields CSAAHGGRSGNTEAFF.

The chain joins TRBV27 to TRBJ1-1; 8 bases are a match to TRBD1. The V segment lost 3 bases and the J segment 5 bases; nucleotides outside the gene matches: 8. Germline V CDR1 and CDR2: MNHEY, SMNVEV (reference sequence). The CDR3 is 15 amino acids. The CDR3 DNA reads TGTGCCAGCAGTTTTCTTGGGACAGGTCAAACTGAAGCTTTCTTT. Residues: CASSFLGTGQTEAFF.

The chain couples TRBV7-3 to TRBJ2-7; D gene uncertain. Trimming took 3 bases from V and 2 from J, leaving 11 bases between them. The CDR3 covers 14 residues. Per germline, CDR1 SGHTA and CDR2 FQGTGA. The CDR3 DNA is TGTGCCAGCAGCTTCGGTAATGGGGCCTACGAGCAGTACTTC. Residues: CASSFGNGAYEQYF.

V is TRBV7-9 and J is TRBJ2-5, with TRBD2 as a possible D gene (6 bases). V was clipped by 4 bases and J by 0 bases, with 15 bases between them. This CDR3 contains 16 residues. Germline CDR1 and CDR2: SEHNR and FQNEAQ (reference sequence). The CDR3 loop reads CASSSDGGGYQETQYF. CDR3 DNA: TGTGCCAGCAGCTCCGACGGTGGGGGGTACCAAGAGACCCAGTACTTC. The full variable domain, its missing parts supplied by reference TRBV7-9 and TRBJ2-5, is DTGVSQNPRHKITKRGQNVTFRCDPISEHNRLYWYRQTLGQGPEFLTYFQNEAQLEKSRLLSDRFSAERPKGSFSTLEIQRTEQGDSAMYLCASSSDGGGYQETQYFGPGTRLLVL.

In its sample, this clone was seen a few times. This rearrangement joins TRBV2 to TRBJ2-1; no definite D call. The CDR3 sequence is 14 residues long. The V end lost 3 bases, the J end lost 9 bases, and 15 bases lay between the germline ends. Per the germline V gene, CDR1 is SNHLY and CDR2 is FYNNEI. CDR3 sequence (DNA): TGTGCCAGCAGTGACCCGGTTATCGAAGGTGAGCAGTTCTTC. This sequence encodes CASSDPVIEGEQFF.

The gene calls are TRBV18 and TRBJ2-3, with TRBD2 as a possible D gene (6 bases). Germline V gives CDR1 KGHSH, CDR2 LQKENI. This CDR3 region has 16 residues. V was shortened by 6 bases and J by 2 bases, with 18 bases between the two germline ends. This chain's CDR3 is CASSPLSRGATDTQYF. The DNA of the CDR3 is TGTGCCAGCTCCCCCTTGAGTCGCGGGGCCACAGATACGCAGTATTTT.

The genes are TRBV7-9 and TRBJ2-5; 8 bases fit TRBD1. Losses at the gene ends were 5 bases for V and 3 bases for J; bases not matched to a gene: 8. CDR3 length: 15 residues. CDR1 and CDR2 (germline): SEHNR, FQNEAQ (reference sequence). For the CDR3, the DNA is TGTGCCAGCAGCCCATCCCTGGACAGGGAAGAGACCCAGTACTTC. Its translation: CASSPSLDREETQYF.

V and J are TRBV19 and TRBJ1-6, with TRBD1 matching over 10 bases. Germline V gene sequence: CDR1 LNHDA, CDR2 SQIVND (reference sequence). The J segment lost 8 bases and the V segment lost 5 bases, leaving 6 bases of the junction unmatched. The CDR3 has 15 amino acids. The CDR3 region is CASSLPGTGDSPLHF. CDR3 nucleotide sequence: TGTGCCAGTAGTCTCCCCGGGACAGGGGATTCACCCCTCCACTTT.